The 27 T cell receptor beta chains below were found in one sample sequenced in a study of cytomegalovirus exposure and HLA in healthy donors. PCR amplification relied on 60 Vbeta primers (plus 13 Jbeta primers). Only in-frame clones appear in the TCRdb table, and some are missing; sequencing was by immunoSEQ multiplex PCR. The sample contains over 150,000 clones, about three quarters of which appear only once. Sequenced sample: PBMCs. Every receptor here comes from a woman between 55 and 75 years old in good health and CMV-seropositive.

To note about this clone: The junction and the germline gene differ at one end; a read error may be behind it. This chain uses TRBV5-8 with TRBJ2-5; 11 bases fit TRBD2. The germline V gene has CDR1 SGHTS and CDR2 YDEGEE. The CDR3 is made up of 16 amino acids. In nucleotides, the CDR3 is TGTGCCAGCAGCCCCTTAGCGGGAGGGGGAAGAGAGCCCCAGTACTTC. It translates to CASSPLAGGGREPQYF.

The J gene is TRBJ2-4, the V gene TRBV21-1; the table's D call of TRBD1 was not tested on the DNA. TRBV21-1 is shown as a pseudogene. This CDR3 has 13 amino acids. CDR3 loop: CAVGDRGWDSQYF. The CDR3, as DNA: TGTGCAGTGGGGGACAGGGGTTGGGACAGTCAGTACTTC.

CDR3 amino acids: CASSPQGNSPLHF. DNA of the CDR3: TGTGCCAGCAGCCCCCAGGGGAATTCACCCCTCCACTTT. The chain uses TRBV7-3 and TRBJ1-6, with a tentative D call TRBD1 (6 bases). Trimming removed 5 bases at V and 7 bases at J, with 9 bases between. CDR1 and CDR2 (germline): SGHTA, FQGTGA. The CDR3 runs to 13 residues.

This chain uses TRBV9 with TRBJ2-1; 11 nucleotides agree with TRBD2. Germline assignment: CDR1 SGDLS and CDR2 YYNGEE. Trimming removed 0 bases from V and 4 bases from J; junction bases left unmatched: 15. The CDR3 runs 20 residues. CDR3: CASSVVDFTFSGGAYNEQFF. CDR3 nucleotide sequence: TGTGCCAGCAGCGTAGTAGATTTTACTTTTAGCGGGGGGGCTTACAATGAGCAGTTCTTC.

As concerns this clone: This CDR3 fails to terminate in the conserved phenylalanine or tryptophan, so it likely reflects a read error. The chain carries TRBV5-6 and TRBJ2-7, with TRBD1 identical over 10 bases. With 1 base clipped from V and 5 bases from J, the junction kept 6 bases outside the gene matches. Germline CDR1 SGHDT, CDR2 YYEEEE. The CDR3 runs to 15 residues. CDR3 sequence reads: CASSLSGTGDHEQYS. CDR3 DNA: TGTGCCAGCAGCTTGTCCGGGACAGGGGATCACGAGCAGTACTCC.

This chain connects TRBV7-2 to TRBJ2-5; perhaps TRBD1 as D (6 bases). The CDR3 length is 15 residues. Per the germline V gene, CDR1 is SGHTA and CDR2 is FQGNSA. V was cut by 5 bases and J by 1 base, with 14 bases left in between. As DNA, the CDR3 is TGTGCCAGCAGCCAATCTGGGGGCTTCCAAGAGACCCAGTACTTC. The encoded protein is CASSQSGGFQETQYF. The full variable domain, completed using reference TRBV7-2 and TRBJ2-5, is GAGVSQSPSNKVTEKGKDVELRCDPISGHTALYWYRQSLGQGLEFLIYFQGNSAPDKSGLPSDRFSAERTGGSVSTLTIQRTQQEDSAVYLCASSQSGGFQETQYFGPGTRLLVL.

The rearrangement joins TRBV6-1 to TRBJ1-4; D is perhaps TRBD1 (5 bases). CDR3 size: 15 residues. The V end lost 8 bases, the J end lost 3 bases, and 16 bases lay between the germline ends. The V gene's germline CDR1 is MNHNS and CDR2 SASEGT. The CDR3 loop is CASAGQGAANEKLFF. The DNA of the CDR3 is TGTGCCAGCGCGGGGCAAGGTGCGGCTAATGAAAAACTGTTTTTT.

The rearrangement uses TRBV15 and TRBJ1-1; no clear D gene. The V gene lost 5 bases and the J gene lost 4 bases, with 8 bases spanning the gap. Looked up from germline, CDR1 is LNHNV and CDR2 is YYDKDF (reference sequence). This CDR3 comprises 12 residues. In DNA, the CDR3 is TGTGCCACCAGCCCCGGAGGCACTGAAGCTTTCTTT. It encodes CATSPGGTEAFF.

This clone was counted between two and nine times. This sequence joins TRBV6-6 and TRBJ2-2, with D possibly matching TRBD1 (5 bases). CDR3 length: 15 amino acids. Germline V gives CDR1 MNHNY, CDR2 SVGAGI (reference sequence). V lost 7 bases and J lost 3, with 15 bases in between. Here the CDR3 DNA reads TGTGCCAGCAAAATCCTTGGGGCAGACACCGGGGAGCTGTTTTTT. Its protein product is CASKILGADTGELFF.

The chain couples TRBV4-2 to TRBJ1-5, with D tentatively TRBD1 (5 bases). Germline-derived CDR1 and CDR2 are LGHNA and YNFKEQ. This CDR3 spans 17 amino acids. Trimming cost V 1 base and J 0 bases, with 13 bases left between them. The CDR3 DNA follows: TGTGCCAGCAGCCAAGGACTGGGACTGAGTAGCAATCAGCCCCAGCATTTT. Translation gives CASSQGLGLSSNQPQHF.

CDR3 in DNA: TGTGCCAGTATCTCCCCTCGGTCCTACAATGAGCAGTTCTTC. It codes for CASISPRSYNEQFF. The V gene is TRBV19, the J gene TRBJ2-1, with D unresolved. Trimming took 7 bases from V and 1 from J, leaving 11 bases between them. The CDR3 is made up of 14 amino acids. CDR1 is LNHDA, CDR2 SQIVND, per germline (reference sequence).

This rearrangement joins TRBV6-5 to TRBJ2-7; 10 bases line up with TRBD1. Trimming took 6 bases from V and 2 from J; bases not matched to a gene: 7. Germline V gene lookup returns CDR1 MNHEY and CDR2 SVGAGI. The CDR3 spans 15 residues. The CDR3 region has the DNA TGTGCCAGCAGGAACCGTGGACAGGGGGCCTACGAGCAGTACTTC. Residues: CASRNRGQGAYEQYF.

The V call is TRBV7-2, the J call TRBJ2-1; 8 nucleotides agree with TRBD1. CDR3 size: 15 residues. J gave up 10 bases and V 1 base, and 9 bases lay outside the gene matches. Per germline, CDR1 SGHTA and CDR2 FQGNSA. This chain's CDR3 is CASSLVGQGPPEQFF. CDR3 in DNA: TGTGCCAGCAGCTTAGTCGGACAGGGCCCCCCCGAGCAGTTCTTC.

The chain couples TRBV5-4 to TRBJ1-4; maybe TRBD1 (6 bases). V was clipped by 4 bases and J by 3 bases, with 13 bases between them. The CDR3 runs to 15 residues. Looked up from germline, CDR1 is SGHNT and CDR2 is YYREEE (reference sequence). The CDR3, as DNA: TGTGCCAGCAGCCAACGAGACAGGTCTAATGAAAAACTGTTTTTT. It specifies CASSQRDRSNEKLFF.

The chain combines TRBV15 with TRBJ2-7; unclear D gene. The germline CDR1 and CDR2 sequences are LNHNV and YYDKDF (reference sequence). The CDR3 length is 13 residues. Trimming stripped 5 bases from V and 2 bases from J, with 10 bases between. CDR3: CATSLRVTYEQYF. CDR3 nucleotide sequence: TGTGCCACCAGCCTCCGGGTGACCTACGAGCAGTACTTC. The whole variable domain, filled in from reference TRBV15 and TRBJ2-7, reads DAMVIQNPRYQVTQFGKPVTLSCSQTLNHNVMYWYQQKSSQAPKLLFHYYDKDFNNEADTPDNFQSRRPNTSFCFLDIRSPGLGDTAMYLCATSLRVTYEQYFGPGTRLTVT.

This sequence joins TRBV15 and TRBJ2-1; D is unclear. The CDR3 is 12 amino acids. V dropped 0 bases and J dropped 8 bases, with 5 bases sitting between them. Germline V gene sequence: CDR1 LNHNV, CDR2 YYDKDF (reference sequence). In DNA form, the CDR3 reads TGTGCCACCAGCAGAGATCTTGATGAGCAGTTCTTC. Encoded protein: CATSRDLDEQFF.

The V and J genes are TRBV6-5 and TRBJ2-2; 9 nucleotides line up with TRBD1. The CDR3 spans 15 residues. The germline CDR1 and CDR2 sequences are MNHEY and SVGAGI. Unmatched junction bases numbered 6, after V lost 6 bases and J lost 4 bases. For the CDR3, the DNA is TGTGCCAGCAGCCCCGGGACAGGGAGCACCGGGGAGCTGTTTTTT. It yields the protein CASSPGTGSTGELFF.

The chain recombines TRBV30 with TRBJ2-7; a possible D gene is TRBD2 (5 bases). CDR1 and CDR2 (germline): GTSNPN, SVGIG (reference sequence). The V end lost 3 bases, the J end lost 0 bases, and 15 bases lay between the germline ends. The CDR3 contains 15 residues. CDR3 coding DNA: TGTGCCTGGAGGAAGCCGGGATCTTCCTCCTACGAGCAGTACTTC. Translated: CAWRKPGSSSYEQYF.

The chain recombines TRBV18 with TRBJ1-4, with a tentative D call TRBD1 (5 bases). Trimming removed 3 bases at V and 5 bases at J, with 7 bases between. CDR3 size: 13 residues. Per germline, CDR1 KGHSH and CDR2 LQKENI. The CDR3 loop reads CASSPDRNEKLFF. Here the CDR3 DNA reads TGTGCCAGCTCACCTGACAGAAATGAAAAACTGTTTTTT.

Written as DNA, the CDR3 is TGTGCCAGCAGTGCCCTAGCGGGAGGATTAACAGATACGCAGTATTTT. Its protein is CASSALAGGLTDTQYF. The V gene is TRBV6-1, the J gene TRBJ2-3, with 11 nucleotides matching TRBD2. The CDR3 is made up of 16 amino acids. J was trimmed by 3 bases and V by 4 bases; bases with no gene match: 6. Germline V CDR1 and CDR2: MNHNS, SASEGT.

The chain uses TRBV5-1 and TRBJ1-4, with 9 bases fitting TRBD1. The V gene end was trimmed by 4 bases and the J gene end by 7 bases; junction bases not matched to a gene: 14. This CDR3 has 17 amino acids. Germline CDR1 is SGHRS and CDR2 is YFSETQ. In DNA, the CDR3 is TGCGCCAGCAGCCCATGGGGACCGGGACAGGGTATTGAAAAACTGTTTTTT. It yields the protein CASSPWGPGQGIEKLFF.

DNA for the CDR3: TGTGCCAGCAGCCCACGGGACACCAACTATGGCTACACCTTC. Its protein product is CASSPRDTNYGYTF. The chain has TRBV7-8 and TRBJ1-2, with D possibly being TRBD1 (6 bases). V lost 5 bases to trimming and J lost 2 bases, with 12 bases between them. The CDR3 is 14 residues long. In germline, CDR1 is SGHVS, CDR2 FQNEAQ.

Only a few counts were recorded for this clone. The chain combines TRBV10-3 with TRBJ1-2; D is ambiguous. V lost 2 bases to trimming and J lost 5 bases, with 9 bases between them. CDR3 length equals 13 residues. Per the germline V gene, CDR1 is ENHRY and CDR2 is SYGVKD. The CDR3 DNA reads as TGTGCCATCAGTGAGGAGGAGACTTATGGCTACACCTTC. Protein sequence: CAISEEETYGYTF.

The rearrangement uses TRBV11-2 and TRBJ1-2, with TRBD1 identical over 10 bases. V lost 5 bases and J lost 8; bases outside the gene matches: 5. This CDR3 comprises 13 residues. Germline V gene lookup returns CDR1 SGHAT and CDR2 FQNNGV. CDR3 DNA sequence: TGTGCCAGCAGCCGCGGACAGGGGGGAGGCTACACCTTC. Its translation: CASSRGQGGGYTF.

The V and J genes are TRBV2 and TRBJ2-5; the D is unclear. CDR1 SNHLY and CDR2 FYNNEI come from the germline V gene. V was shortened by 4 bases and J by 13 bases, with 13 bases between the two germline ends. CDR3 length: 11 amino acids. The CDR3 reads CASSVRLETYF. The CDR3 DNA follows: TGTGCCAGCAGTGTACGCCTAGAAACGTACTTC.

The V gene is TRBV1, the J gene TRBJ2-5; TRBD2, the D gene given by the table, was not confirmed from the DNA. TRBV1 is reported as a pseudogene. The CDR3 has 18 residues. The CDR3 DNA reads TGCACCAGCAGCCAAGACCCCGATAGCGGGAGACCCAAGAGACCCCAGTACTTC. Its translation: CTSSQDPDSGRPKRPQYF.

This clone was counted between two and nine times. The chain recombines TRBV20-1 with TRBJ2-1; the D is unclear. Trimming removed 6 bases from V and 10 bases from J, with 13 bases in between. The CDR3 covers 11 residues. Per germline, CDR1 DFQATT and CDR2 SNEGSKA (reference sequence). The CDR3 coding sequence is TGCAGTGCGCCCCTAGTCTTGGAGCAGTTCTTC. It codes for CSAPLVLEQFF.